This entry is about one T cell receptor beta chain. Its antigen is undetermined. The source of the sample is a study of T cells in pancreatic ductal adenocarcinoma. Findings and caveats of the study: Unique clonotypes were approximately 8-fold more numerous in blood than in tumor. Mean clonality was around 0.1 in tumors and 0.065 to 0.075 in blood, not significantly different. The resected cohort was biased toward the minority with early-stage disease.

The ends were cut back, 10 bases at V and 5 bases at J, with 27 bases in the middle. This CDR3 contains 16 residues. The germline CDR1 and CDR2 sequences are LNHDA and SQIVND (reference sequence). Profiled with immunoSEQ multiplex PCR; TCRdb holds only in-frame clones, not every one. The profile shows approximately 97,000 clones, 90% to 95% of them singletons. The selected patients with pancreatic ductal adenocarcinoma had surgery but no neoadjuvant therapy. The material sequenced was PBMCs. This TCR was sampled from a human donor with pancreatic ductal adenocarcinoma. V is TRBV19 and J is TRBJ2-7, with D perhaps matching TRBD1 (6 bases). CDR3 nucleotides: TGTGCCACCGTACTTCCCACAGGGCTGAGAGCCCACGAGCAGTACTTC. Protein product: CATVLPTGLRAHEQYF.